One and the same sample provided the 9 T cell receptor beta chains below, sequenced in a study of T-cell reconstitution after alpha-beta-depleted transplantation in children (dated by TCRdb to the mid-2010s). Receptor libraries were prepared by PCR. The listed sequencing device is Illumina HiSeq 2500. Molecular barcoding was employed in the preparation of TCR libraries, with unique molecular identifiers being used to normalize TCRbeta repertoire quantification. TCRdb trimmed public reads at Q25 via fastp, called clones via MiXCR and kept in-frame beta chains. Records with the same CDR3 protein are collapsed into one entry carrying the most frequent genes and DNA. A total of around 240,000 distinct CDR3 sequences appear in this sample, around 8.9% of them only once. About 4.8% of the sample belongs to the ten largest clones. Sequences were derived from PBMCs from the stem cell graft donor, sampled from the stem cell graft. The receptors come from a human donor who donated a stem cell graft to a child with SCID.

This clonotype was seen repeatedly, ten times or more. The gene calls are TRBV20-1 and TRBJ2-7; no clear D gene. The CDR3 contains 14 residues. V lost 3 bases and J 0 bases, leaving 12 bases between the germline ends. Germline V gives CDR1 DFQATT, CDR2 SNEGSKA (reference sequence). CDR3 loop: CSASAAVSSYEQYF. CDR3 nucleotide sequence: TGCAGTGCTAGTGCCGCCGTTTCCTCCTACGAGCAGTACTTC.

This clonotype was detected many times. The chain uses TRBV6-5 and TRBJ2-1; TRBD2 matches 8 bases. V lost 6 bases to trimming and J lost 4 bases; unmatched junction nucleotides: 5. This CDR3 contains 14 residues. From germline, CDR1 is MNHEY and CDR2 SVGAGI. CDR3 in amino acids: CASRRGGNYNEQFF. DNA for the CDR3: TGTGCCAGCAGACGGGGGGGGAATTACAATGAGCAGTTCTTC.

There are many counts of this clonotype. J is TRBJ1-2 and V is TRBV9; D perhaps matches TRBD1 (5 bases). Trimming took off 0 bases at V and 4 bases at J, with 10 bases between the two ends. The CDR3 is 14 amino acids. Germline-derived CDR1 and CDR2 are SGDLS and YYNGEE. CDR3 region: CASSVGRDAYGYTF. CDR3 sequence (DNA): TGTGCCAGCAGCGTAGGACGGGACGCCTATGGCTACACCTTC.

This clonotype appeared many times. The J gene is TRBJ1-1, the V gene TRBV7-9; D unresolved. Germline-derived CDR1 and CDR2 are SEHNR and FQNEAQ (reference sequence). The CDR3 has 14 amino acids. V was clipped by 2 bases and J by 3 bases, with 10 bases between them. The CDR3 loop reads CASSLIGRDTEAFF. Written as DNA, the CDR3 is TGTGCCAGCAGCTTAATCGGGAGGGACACTGAAGCTTTCTTT.

This clonotype was picked up many times. The chain joins TRBV18 to TRBJ2-3; D unresolved. The CDR3 loop spans 16 amino acids. The V gene's germline CDR1 is KGHSH and CDR2 LQKENI. V lost 4 bases and J 0 bases, leaving 14 bases between the germline ends. CDR3 residues: CASSLPPRESTDTQYF. The CDR3 DNA sequence: TGTGCCAGCTCACTCCCTCCACGCGAAAGCACAGATACGCAGTATTTT.

This clonotype occurred many times. The rearrangement uses TRBV6-5 and TRBJ1-2; tentatively, D is TRBD1 (6 bases). The CDR3 length is 13 residues. Germline assignment: CDR1 MNHEY and CDR2 SVGAGI. V lost 6 bases to trimming and J lost 3 bases, with 11 bases between them. The CDR3 protein is CASSSRTDYGYTF. CDR3 DNA sequence: TGTGCCAGCAGCTCCCGGACAGACTATGGCTACACCTTC.

This clonotype was counted at least ten times. The CDR3 nucleotides are TGTGCCAGCAGCTTAGACAGGGTGGAACCCCAGCATTTT. Protein product: CASSLDRVEPQHF. The J gene is TRBJ1-5, the V gene TRBV7-8; perhaps TRBD1 as D (6 bases). The CDR3 is 13 amino acids. Per germline, CDR1 SGHVS and CDR2 FQNEAQ. Trimming pared 1 base from V and 10 bases from J, leaving 11 bases between.

This clonotype was seen repeatedly, ten times or more. The CDR3 spells CASSRGSSSYNEQFF. In nucleotides, the CDR3 is TGTGCCAGCAGCCGCGGATCTAGCTCCTACAATGAGCAGTTCTTC. The V and J genes are TRBV7-6 and TRBJ2-1; no reliable D call. V was shortened by 5 bases and J by 0 bases, with 11 bases between the two germline ends. Germline V gene data show CDR1 as SGHVS and CDR2 as FNYEAQ. CDR3 size: 15 residues.

In its sample, this clonotype was seen many times. This sequence joins TRBV2 and TRBJ1-2; D unclear. Germline V gene sequence: CDR1 SNHLY, CDR2 FYNNEI. CDR3 size: 15 residues. The V end was cut by 7 bases, the J end by 4 bases, with 19 bases between. This CDR3 reads CASTHKADVSYGYTF. In DNA, the CDR3 is TGTGCCAGCACCCACAAGGCGGATGTTTCCTATGGCTACACCTTC. Combining the CDR3 with reference TRBV2 and TRBJ1-2 gives the whole variable domain EPEVTQTPSHQVTQMGQEVILRCVPISNHLYFYWYRQILGQKVEFLVSFYNNEISEKSEIFDDQFSVERPDGSNFTLKIRSTKLEDSAMYFCASTHKADVSYGYTFGSGTRLTVV.